The T cell receptor beta chain under discussion was sequenced for a study of cytomegalovirus exposure and HLA in healthy donors. Overall study: Clustering assigned 81% of the roughly 400 genotyped donors to the Caucasian-associated ancestry cluster.

A word on this clone: Its cognate antigen is unknown.

The germline gives CDR1 LNHDA, CDR2 SQIVND (reference sequence). The ends were cut back, 1 base at V and 9 bases at J, with 7 bases in the middle. This CDR3 is built from 12 residues. General study results and limits: The study listed about 150 cytomegalovirus-associated TCR beta chains. What a later analysis reportedly showed was that an Asian-associated ancestry cluster had fewer N-insertions than the 666-donor mean.

A multiplex PCR was run with 60 Vbeta primers and 13 Jbeta primers. Clones were read by immunoSEQ multiplex PCR, and TCRdb kept only the in-frame ones, dropping some. The sample yields 150,000 or so clones, roughly 84% seen once. The sequenced material came from PBMCs. This TCR was sampled from a male donor in good health and CMV-seronegative. The V and J genes are TRBV19 and TRBJ2-1; D may be TRBD1 (5 bases). CDR3 sequence (DNA): TGTGCCAGTAGTATAGGGGGCAGTGAGCAGTTCTTC. It is translated as CASSIGGSEQFF.